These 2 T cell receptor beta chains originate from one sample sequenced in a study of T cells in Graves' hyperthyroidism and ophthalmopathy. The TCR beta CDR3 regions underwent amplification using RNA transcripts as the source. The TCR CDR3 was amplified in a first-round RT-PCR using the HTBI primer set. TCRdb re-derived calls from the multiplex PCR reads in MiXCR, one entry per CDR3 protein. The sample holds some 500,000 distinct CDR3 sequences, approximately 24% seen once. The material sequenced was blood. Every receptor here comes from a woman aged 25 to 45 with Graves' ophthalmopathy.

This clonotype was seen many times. CDR3 coding DNA: TGTGCCAGCAGTTACGAGGGGAGTAGCTCCTACGAGCAGTACTTC. Amino acids: CASSYEGSSSYEQYF. The genes are TRBV6-2 or TRBV6-3 and TRBJ2-7; perhaps D is TRBD1 or TRBD2 (5 bases each). Germline V gene sequence: CDR1 MNHEY, CDR2 SVGEGT. V was trimmed by 2 bases and J by 0 bases, leaving 11 bases between them. CDR3 length: 15 amino acids.

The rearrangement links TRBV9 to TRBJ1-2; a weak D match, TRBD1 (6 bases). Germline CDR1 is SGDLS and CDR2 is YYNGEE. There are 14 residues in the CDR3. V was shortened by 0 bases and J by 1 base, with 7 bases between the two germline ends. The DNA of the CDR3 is TGTGCCAGCAGCGTAGCACAGGGTAACTATGGCTACACCTTC. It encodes CASSVAQGNYGYTF.